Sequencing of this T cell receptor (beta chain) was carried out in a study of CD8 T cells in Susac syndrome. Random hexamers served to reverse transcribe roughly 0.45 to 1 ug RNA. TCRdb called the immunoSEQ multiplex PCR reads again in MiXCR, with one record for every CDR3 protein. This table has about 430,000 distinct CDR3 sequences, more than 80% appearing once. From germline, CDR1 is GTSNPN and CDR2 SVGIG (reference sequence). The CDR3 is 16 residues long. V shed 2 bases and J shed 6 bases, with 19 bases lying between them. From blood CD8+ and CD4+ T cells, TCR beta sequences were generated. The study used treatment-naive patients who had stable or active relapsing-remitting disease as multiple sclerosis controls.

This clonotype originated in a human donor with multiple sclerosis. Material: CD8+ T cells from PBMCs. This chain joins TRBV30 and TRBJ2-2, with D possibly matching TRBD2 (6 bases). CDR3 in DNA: TGTGCCTGGAGTCCGAGGTGGAGGGCCGAATCCGGGGAGCTGTTTTTT. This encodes CAWSPRWRAESGELFF.